The following is a TCR beta chain sequence with its context. Germline V gene lookup returns CDR1 SGHTA and CDR2 FQGNSA. Trimming removed 6 bases from V and 7 bases from J; junction bases left unmatched: 5. The CDR3 spans 15 residues. The authors negatively isolated CD8+ and CD4+ T cells and FACS-enriched TEMRA cells. The sample is drawn from a study of CD8 T cells in Susac syndrome. After extraction with the RNeasy kit, 0.5 to 1 ug of the RNA was reverse transcribed using random hexamers. TCRdb passed the immunoSEQ multiplex PCR reads through MiXCR, listing each CDR3 protein once. The table records approximately 190,000 distinct CDR3 sequences, 85% to 95% of them present only once.

This receptor was obtained from a human donor in good health. Sample: CD4+ T cells from PBMCs. The V and J genes are TRBV7-2 and TRBJ2-6, with 11 bases lining up with TRBD1. The CDR3 nucleotides are TGTGCCAGCAGGAGGACAGGGGGCGCTGCCAACGTCCTGACTTTC. The encoded protein is CASRRTGGAANVLTF.